This T cell receptor beta chain was obtained from a study of CXCR3-negative and CXCR3-positive naive CD8 T cells. Study findings and constraints: Naive CXCR3-negative and CXCR3-positive cells had similar TRBV-TRBJ usage; memory differed. Because surface CD5 did not distinguish the naive subsets, TCR strength was inferred from TRB CDR3 properties. In CXCR3-positive naive cells, the TRB CDR3s were more hydrophobic than in CXCR3-negative naive cells. Diversity proved comparably high across both naive subsets and much lower in memory CD8+ cells.

On this clonotype itself: Antigen unknown.

The length of the CDR3 is 11 residues. In germline, CDR1 is SQVTM, CDR2 ANQGSEA. Libraries were UMI-labeled 5' RACE TRB cDNA. TCRdb reworked the 5' RACE reads into one entry per CDR3 protein, no DNA. The sample data list some 150,000 distinct CDR3 sequences. Sequencing input: naive CXCR3+ CD8+ T cells from blood. Subset in this sample: CD45RO-CCR7+CD27+CD95- naive CD8+ T cells expressing CXCR3 (TNR3+). J is TRBJ1-2 and V is TRBV29-1; the D call of TRBD1 rests on TCRdb alone, since no DNA is present to check it. The receptor was isolated from a human donor in good health. Some clones in this sample may be carry-over from other donors' samples. The CDR3 sequence is CSVAQGNGYTF.